This T cell receptor (beta chain) was captured by sequencing in a study of blood T cell repertoires in COVID-19 (dated by TCRdb to the early 2020s). At the level of the whole study: The collaborator samples originated in the United States, Italy and Spain and spanned the acute and convalescent phases of COVID-19. Samples were obtained from the ongoing ImmuneRACE study (first 160 participants) and from over 1,000 subjects provided by 6 global collaborators. The dataset comprised deeply sampled blood TCRbeta repertoires from subjects exposed to, actively infected with, or recovered from COVID-19. The prospective study material was composed of cDNA or gDNA derived from T cells, B-cell-depleted T cells, or PBMCs. The repertoires were released in a freely available public database meant as a resource for research on the immune response to SARS-CoV-2. Nearly every sample came with metadata listing a de-identified subject ID, COVID-19 status, age in years and sex. Where available, HLA class I and class II types were taken from metadata supplied by the sample provider and were not determined by assay-based typing.

Via the germline V gene, CDR1 is SGHTA and CDR2 FQGNSA. The CDR3 starts with the cysteine, ends with the phenylalanine, and has 15 residues. Just the 45-base CDR3 DNA is kept, in frame starting at base 1. V and J are trimmed by 5 bases and 1 base, and the gene matches miss 5 bases of the junction. At one collaborating source in Seattle, patients were enrolled during active infection and were followed longitudinally through the course of disease. Whole blood was collected in K2EDTA tubes by collaborating institutions according to the institutions' own protocols. For TCRbeta analysis, collaborators shipped samples as frozen whole blood, isolated PBMCs, or DNA extracted from either of those sample types. As to this clone: What antigen it recognizes has not been identified. The sample holds no much larger clone one base away, and base qualities are not on file.

TCRbeta CDR3 regions were amplified from genomic DNA using the immunoSEQ Assay, a bias-controlled multiplex PCR. From the authors' description of their analysis: Within the assay, amplification of reference gene primers was used to estimate how many nucleated cells each sample contained. To quantify the absolute abundance of each unique TCRbeta CDR3 rearrangement, sequence reads were collapsed and filtered. For each sample, productive Simpson clonality was calculated by taking the square root of Simpson's diversity index across productive rearrangements. The immuneACCESS repertoire file appears here via TCRdb, limited to in-frame rearrangements. These files lack a portion of the clones; in checked studies, under half of the deficit traces to unresolved V genes, and the cause of the others is not known. The V and J calls and the clone size are those of that table, but D and trimming were determined from the DNA. The sample profile shows approximately 210,000 clones; around 95% of them were found once. Approximately 0.69% of the sample goes to the ten largest clones.

What the study reported, not specific to this receptor: How much clinical and demographic metadata was included differed by source and by participant, and the metadata was provided uncurated.

The specimen was peripheral blood. This sequence uses TRBV7-2 and TRBJ2-7, with 10 central nucleotides matching TRBD1. The sequence derives from a man aged 25 to 40 with COVID-19, enrolled during active disease. DNA sequence: TGTGCCAGCAGCGGCCGGGACAGGGGATCCTACGAGCAGTACTTC. It encodes CASSGRDRGSYEQYF.